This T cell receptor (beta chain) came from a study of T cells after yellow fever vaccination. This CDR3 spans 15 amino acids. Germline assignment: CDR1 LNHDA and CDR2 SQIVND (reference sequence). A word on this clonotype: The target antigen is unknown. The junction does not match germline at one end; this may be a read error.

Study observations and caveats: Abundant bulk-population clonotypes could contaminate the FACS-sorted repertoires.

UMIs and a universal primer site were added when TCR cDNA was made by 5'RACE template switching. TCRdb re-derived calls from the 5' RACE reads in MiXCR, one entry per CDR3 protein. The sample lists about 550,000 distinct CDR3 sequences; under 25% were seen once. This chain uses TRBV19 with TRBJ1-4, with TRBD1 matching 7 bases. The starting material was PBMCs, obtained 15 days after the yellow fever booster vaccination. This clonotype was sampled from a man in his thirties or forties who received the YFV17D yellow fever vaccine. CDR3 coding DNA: TGTGCCAATAGTGCCCGGACAGGCACGAGGGAAAAACTGTTTTTT. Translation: CANSARTGTREKLFF.